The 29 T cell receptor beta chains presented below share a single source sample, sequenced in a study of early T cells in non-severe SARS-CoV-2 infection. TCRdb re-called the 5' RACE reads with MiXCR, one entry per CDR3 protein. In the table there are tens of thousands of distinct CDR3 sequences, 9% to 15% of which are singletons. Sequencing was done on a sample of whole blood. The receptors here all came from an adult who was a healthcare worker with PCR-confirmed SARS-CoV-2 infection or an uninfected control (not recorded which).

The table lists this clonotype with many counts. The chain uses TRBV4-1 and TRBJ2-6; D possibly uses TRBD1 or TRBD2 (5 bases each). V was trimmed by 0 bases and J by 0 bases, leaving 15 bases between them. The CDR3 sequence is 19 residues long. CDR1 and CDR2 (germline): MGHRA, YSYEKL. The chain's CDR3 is CASSQDKGTVYSGANVLTF. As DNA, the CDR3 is TGCGCCAGCAGCCAAGATAAGGGGACGGTCTACTCTGGGGCCAACGTCCTGACTTTC.

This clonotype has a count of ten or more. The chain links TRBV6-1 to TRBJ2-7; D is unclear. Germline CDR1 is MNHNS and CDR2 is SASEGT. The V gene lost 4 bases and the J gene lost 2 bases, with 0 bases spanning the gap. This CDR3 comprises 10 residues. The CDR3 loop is CASSAYEQYF. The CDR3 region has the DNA TGTGCCAGCAGTGCCTACGAGCAGTACTTC.

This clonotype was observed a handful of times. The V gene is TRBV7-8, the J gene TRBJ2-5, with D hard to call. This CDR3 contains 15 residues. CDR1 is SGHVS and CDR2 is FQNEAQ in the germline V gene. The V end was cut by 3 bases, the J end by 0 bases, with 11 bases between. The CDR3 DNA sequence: TGTGCCAGCAGCTTGACGGCAGGTGACCAAGAGACCCAGTACTTC. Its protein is CASSLTAGDQETQYF. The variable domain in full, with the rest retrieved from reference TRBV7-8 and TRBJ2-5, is GAGVSQSPRYKVAKRGQDVALRCDPISGHVSLFWYQQALGQGPEFLTYFQNEAQLDKSGLPSDRFFAERPEGSVSTLKIQRTQQEDSAVYLCASSLTAGDQETQYFGPGTRLLVL.

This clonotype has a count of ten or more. This CDR3 is CASRTSDYEQYF. CDR3 bases: TGTGCCAGCCGCACTTCGGACTACGAGCAGTACTTC. The chain employs TRBV27 and TRBJ2-7; D gene unclear. CDR1 is MNHEY, CDR2 SMNVEV, per germline (reference sequence). Deletions cut 8 bases from V and 3 bases from J, with 11 bases between. This CDR3 is built from 12 residues.

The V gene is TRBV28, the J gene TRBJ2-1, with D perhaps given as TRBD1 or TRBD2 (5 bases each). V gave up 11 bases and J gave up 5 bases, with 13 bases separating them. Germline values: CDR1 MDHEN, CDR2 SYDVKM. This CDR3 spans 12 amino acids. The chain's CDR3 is CAWGPHNNEQFF. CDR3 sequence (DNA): TGTGCCTGGGGACCCCACAACAATGAGCAGTTCTTC.

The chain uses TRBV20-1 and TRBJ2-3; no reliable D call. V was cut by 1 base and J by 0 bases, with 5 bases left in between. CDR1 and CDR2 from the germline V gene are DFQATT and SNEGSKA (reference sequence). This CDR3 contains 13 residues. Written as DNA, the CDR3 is TGCAGTGCTAGAGGGTGGAGCACAGATACGCAGTATTTT. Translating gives CSARGWSTDTQYF.

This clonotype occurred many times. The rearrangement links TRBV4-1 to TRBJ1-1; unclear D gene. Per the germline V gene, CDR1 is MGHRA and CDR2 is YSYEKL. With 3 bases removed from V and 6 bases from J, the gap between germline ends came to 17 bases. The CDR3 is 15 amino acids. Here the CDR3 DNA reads TGCGCCAGCAGCCATCCCCTGACTGTGCAGGCTGAAGCTTTCTTT. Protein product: CASSHPLTVQAEAFF.

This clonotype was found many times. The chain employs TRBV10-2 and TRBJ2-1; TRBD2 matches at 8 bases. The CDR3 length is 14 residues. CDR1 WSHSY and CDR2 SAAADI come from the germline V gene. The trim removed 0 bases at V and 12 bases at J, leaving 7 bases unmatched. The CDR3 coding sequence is TGCGCCAGCAGTGAGTCTCAACTAGCGGTTGGGCAGTTCTTC. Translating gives CASSESQLAVGQFF.

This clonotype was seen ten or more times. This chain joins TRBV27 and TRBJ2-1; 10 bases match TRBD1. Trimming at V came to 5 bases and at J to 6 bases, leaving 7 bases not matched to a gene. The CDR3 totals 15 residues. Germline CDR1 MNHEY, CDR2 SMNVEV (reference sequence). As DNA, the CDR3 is TGTGCCAGCAGTCTCATAAGGACAGGGGGCAATGAGCAGTTCTTC. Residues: CASSLIRTGGNEQFF.

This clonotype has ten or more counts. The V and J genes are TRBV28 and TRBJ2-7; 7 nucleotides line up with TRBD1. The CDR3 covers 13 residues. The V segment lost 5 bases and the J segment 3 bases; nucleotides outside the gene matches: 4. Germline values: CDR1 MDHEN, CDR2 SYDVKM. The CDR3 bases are TGTGCCAGCAGTCCGGGACAGAGCTACGAGCAGTACTTC. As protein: CASSPGQSYEQYF.

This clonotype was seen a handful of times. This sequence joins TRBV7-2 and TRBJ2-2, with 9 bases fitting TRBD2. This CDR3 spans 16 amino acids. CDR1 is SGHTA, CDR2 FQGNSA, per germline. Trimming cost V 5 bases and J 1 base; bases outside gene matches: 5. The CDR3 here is CASSRGLAMNTGELFF. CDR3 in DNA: TGTGCCAGCAGCCGGGGACTAGCTATGAACACCGGGGAGCTGTTTTTT.

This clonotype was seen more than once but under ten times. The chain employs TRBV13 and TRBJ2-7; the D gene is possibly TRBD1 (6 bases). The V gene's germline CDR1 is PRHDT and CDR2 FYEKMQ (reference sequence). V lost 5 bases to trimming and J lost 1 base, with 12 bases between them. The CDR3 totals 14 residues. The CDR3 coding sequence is TGTGCCAGCAGCCCTCGGACAGCTTCCTACGAGCAGTACTTC. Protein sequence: CASSPRTASYEQYF.

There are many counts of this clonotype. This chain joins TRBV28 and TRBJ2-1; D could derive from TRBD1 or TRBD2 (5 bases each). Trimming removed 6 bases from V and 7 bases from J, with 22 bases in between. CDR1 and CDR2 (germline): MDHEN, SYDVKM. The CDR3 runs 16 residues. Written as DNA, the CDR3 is TGTGCCAGCAGGGGCACCCGGGACCGAAGCCGAAATGAGCAGTTCTTC. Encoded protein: CASRGTRDRSRNEQFF.

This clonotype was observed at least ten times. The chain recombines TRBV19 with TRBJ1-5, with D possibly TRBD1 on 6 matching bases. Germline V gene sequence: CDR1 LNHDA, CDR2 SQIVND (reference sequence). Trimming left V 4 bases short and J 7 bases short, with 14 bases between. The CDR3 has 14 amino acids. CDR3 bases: TGTGCCAGTAGTAAGAGACAGGAGGGACAGCCCCAGCATTTT. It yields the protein CASSKRQEGQPQHF.

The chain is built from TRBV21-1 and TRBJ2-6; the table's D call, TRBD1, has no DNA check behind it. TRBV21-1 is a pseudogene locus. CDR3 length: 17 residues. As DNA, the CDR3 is TGTGCCAGCAACGTTGACAGGGGTACAGCTGGGGCCAACGTCCTGACTTTC. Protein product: CASNVDRGTAGANVLTF.

CDR3 DNA sequence: TGCGCCAGCAGTCGACAGAGGAACTACGAGCAGTACTTC. Amino acid sequence: CASSRQRNYEQYF. The chain couples TRBV10-2 to TRBJ2-7, with D perhaps TRBD1 (5 bases). Germline V lookup: CDR1 WSHSY, CDR2 SAAADI. The CDR3 extends over 13 amino acids. V lost 5 bases and J 3 bases, leaving 11 bases between the germline ends.

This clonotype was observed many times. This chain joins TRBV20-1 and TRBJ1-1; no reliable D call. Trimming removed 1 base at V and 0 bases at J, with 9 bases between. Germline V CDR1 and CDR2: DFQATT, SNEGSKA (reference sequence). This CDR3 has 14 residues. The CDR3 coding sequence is TGCAGTGCTAGAGTTGTGGCAATGAACACTGAAGCTTTCTTT. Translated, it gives CSARVVAMNTEAFF.

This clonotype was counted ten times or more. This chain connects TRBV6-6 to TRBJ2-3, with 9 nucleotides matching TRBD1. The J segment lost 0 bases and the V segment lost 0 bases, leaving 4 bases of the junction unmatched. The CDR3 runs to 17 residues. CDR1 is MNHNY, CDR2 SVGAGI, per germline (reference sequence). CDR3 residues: CASSYSRGQGSTDTQYF. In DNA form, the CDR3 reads TGTGCCAGCAGTTACTCGAGGGGACAGGGAAGCACAGATACGCAGTATTTT.

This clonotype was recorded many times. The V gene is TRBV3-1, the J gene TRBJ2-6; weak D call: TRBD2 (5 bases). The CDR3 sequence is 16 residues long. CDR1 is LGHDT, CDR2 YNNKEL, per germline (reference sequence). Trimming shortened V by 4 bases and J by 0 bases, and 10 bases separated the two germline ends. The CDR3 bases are TGTGCCAGCAGCCCCTCACGGGACTCTGGGGCCAACGTCCTGACTTTC. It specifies CASSPSRDSGANVLTF. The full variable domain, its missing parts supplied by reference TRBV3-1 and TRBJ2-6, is DTAVSQTPKYLVTQMGNDKSIKCEQNLGHDTMYWYKQDSKKFLKIMFSYNNKELIINETVPNRFSPKSPDKAHLNLHINSLELGDSAVYFCASSPSRDSGANVLTFGAGSRLTVL.

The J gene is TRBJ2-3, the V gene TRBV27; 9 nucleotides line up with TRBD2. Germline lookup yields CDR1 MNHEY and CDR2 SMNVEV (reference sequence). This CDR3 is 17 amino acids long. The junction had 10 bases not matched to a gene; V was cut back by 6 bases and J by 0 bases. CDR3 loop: CASRWLAGFTSTDTQYF. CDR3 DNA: TGTGCCAGCAGATGGCTAGCGGGGTTCACTAGCACAGATACGCAGTATTTT.

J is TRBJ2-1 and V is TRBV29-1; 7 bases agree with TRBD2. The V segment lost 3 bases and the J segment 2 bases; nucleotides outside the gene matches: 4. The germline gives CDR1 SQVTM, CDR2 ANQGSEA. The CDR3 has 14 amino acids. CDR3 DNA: TGCAGCGTTGACAGCGGGAAGGCCTACAATGAGCAGTTCTTC. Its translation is CSVDSGKAYNEQFF.

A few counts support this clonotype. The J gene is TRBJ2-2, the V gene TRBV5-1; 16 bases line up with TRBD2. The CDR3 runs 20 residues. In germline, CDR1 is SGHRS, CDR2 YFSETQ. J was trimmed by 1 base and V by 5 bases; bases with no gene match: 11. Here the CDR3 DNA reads TGCGCCAGCAGACCCCCGGGACTAGCGGGAGGGCCAAGGAACACCGGGGAGCTGTTTTTT. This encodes CASRPPGLAGGPRNTGELFF.

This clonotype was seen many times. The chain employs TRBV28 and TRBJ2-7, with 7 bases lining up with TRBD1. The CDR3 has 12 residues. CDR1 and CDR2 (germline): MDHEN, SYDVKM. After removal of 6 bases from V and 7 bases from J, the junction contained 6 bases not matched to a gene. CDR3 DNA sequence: TGTGCCAGCAGCAAATTACAGGGGGAGCAGTACTTC. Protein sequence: CASSKLQGEQYF.

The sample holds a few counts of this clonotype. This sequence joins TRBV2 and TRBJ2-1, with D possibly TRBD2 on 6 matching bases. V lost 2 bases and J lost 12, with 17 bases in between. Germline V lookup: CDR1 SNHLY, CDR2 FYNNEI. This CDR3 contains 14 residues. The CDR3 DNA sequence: TGTGCCAGCAGTGAATGGGGGACTTCCAACGGGCAGTTCTTC. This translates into CASSEWGTSNGQFF.

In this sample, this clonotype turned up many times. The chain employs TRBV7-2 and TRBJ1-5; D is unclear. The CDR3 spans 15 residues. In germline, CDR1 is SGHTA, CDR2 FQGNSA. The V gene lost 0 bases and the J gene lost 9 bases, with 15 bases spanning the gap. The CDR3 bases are TGTGCCAGCAGCTTAGCGCCCGACGGGCGAGGGCCCCAGCATTTT. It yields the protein CASSLAPDGRGPQHF.

The CDR3 bases are TGTGCCAGCAGCCAACGAACAGGAGTCCCCCAAGAGACCCAGTACTTC. Translation: CASSQRTGVPQETQYF. This chain uses TRBV3-1 with TRBJ2-5; D is perhaps TRBD1 (5 bases). CDR1 and CDR2 from the germline V gene are LGHDT and YNNKEL (reference sequence). The length of the CDR3 is 16 residues. The V end was cut by 2 bases, the J end by 1 base, with 14 bases between.

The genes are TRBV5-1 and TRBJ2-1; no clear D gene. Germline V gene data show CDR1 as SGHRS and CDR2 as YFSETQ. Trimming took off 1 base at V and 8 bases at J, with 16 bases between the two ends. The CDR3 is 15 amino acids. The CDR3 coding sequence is TGCGCCAGCAGCTTGCAAGGTTCGCCGGATGATGAGCAGTTCTTC. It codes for CASSLQGSPDDEQFF. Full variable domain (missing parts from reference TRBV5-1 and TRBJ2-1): KAGVTQTPRYLIKTRGQQVTLSCSPISGHRSVSWYQQTPGQGLQFLFEYFSETQRNKGNFPGRFSGRQFSNSRSEMNVSTLELGDSALYLCASSLQGSPDDEQFFGPGTRLTVL.

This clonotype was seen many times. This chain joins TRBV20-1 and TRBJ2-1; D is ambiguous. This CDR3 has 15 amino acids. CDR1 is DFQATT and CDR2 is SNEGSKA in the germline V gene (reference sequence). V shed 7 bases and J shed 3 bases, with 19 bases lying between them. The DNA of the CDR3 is TGCAGTGTCCATTTAACTACGCGTGACTACAATGAGCAGTTCTTC. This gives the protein CSVHLTTRDYNEQFF.

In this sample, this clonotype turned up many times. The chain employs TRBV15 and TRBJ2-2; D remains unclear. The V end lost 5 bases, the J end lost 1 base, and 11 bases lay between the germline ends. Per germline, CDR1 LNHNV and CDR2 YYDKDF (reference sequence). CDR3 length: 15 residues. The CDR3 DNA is TGTGCCACCAGCCCCCGAGCAGGGAACACCGGGGAGCTGTTTTTT. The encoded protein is CATSPRAGNTGELFF.